This passage covers 22 T cell receptor beta chains from one sample sequenced in a study of cytomegalovirus exposure and HLA in healthy donors (dated by TCRdb to the late 2010s). The receptor library was made with the immunoSEQ multiplex PCR assay. For the multiplex PCR, a mixture combining 60 forward primers for TCR Vbeta segments and 13 reverse primers for TCR Jbeta segments was used. TCRdb holds this immuneACCESS table with in-frame rearrangements only. Some clones are missing; in checked studies, unresolved V genes explain under half, and the rest has no known cause. The sample table records approximately 210,000 clones; 65% to 80% of these occur just once. The top ten clones comprise 0.9% to 1.2% of the sample. Sequencing was carried out using PBMCs. These TCRs come from a middle-aged woman in good health and CMV-seronegative.

The genes are TRBV19 and TRBJ1-3; D may be TRBD1 (5 bases). V was cut by 2 bases and J by 1 base, with 12 bases left in between. Germline CDR1 LNHDA, CDR2 SQIVND (reference sequence). There are 16 residues in the CDR3. Here the CDR3 DNA reads TGTGCCAGTAGTATATTAGGGGCCGGGTCTGGAAACACCATATATTTT. Translating it yields CASSILGAGSGNTIYF.

V is TRBV5-1 and J is TRBJ2-7; D not certain. The length of the CDR3 is 11 residues. From germline, CDR1 is SGHRS and CDR2 YFSETQ. V lost 1 base to trimming and J lost 12 bases, with 11 bases between them. The CDR3 nucleotides read TGCGCCAGCAGCTTGCAGATCAGATGGTACGTC. Protein sequence: CASSLQIRWYV.

The rearrangement uses TRBV7-2 and TRBJ1-3; possible D gene TRBD1, 6 bases. V lost 0 bases, J lost 2 bases, and 11 bases lay in between. CDR3 length equals 16 residues. From germline, CDR1 is SGHTA and CDR2 FQGNSA. CDR3 coding DNA: TGTGCCAGCAGCTTAGCCGGCAGGGGCACTGGAAACACCATATATTTT. Translated, it gives CASSLAGRGTGNTIYF. The variable domain in full, completed from reference TRBV7-2 and TRBJ1-3, reads GAGVSQSPSNKVTEKGKDVELRCDPISGHTALYWYRQSLGQGLEFLIYFQGNSAPDKSGLPSDRFSAERTGGSVSTLTIQRTQQEDSAVYLCASSLAGRGTGNTIYFGEGSWLTVV.

V and J are TRBV6-5 and TRBJ1-1; D remains unclear. The germline V gene has CDR1 MNHEY and CDR2 SVGAGI. With 6 bases removed from V and 5 bases from J, the gap between germline ends came to 7 bases. The CDR3 runs to 11 residues. The CDR3, as DNA: TGTGCCAGCAGATCTCGGACTGAAGCTTTCTTT. This encodes CASRSRTEAFF.

V and J are TRBV11-2 and TRBJ2-7, with a weak D call TRBD2 (6 bases). V dropped 3 bases and J dropped 6 bases, with 12 bases sitting between them. Per the germline V gene, CDR1 is SGHAT and CDR2 is FQNNGV. This CDR3 is 13 amino acids long. The CDR3 here is CASSLEAGSEQYF. In DNA, the CDR3 is TGTGCCAGCAGCTTGGAGGCGGGGAGCGAGCAGTACTTC.

The rearrangement links TRBV19 to TRBJ2-5; 8 bases agree with TRBD2. V trimming: 2 bases; J trimming: 5 bases; junction bases outside the gene matches: 7. Germline-derived CDR1 and CDR2 are LNHDA and SQIVND (reference sequence). This CDR3 has 15 residues. Here the CDR3 reads CASSILTPGGETQYF. DNA for the CDR3: TGTGCCAGTAGTATACTGACACCGGGGGGGGAGACCCAGTACTTC.

The chain joins TRBV6-5 to TRBJ2-5; 9 bases align to TRBD2. Germline lookup yields CDR1 MNHEY and CDR2 SVGAGI. The J segment lost 6 bases and the V segment lost 3 bases, leaving 8 bases of the junction unmatched. The CDR3 totals 15 residues. The CDR3 DNA reads TGTGCCAGCAGTTATTCCGGACTAGCGTTAAAGACCCAGTACTTC. The encoded protein is CASSYSGLALKTQYF.

The V gene is TRBV6-7, the J gene TRBJ2-7; D is perhaps TRBD2 (7 bases). TRBV6-7 is known as an ORF, though its function is uncertain. V dropped 6 bases and J dropped 6 bases, with 24 bases sitting between them. This CDR3 comprises 16 residues. For the CDR3, the DNA is TGTGCCAGCAGCCCACTCCGAGGGGGGGAGGTAGGCGAGCAGTACTTC. It encodes CASSPLRGGEVGEQYF.

The rearrangement uses TRBV19 and TRBJ2-1; D is perhaps TRBD2 (6 bases). V was cut by 4 bases and J by 7 bases, with 11 bases left in between. CDR3 length: 13 amino acids. Germline CDR1 and CDR2: LNHDA and SQIVND (reference sequence). CDR3 loop: CASSTGLLNEQFF. The CDR3 DNA reads as TGTGCCAGTAGTACGGGACTTTTAAATGAGCAGTTCTTC.

V and J are TRBV11-2 and TRBJ2-2, with D perhaps matching TRBD2 (6 bases). CDR3 length equals 15 residues. Germline V lookup: CDR1 SGHAT, CDR2 FQNNGV. Trimming left V 1 base short and J 2 bases short, with 8 bases between. The CDR3 bases are TGTGCCAGCAGCTTAGTACTAGCCAACACCGGGGAGCTGTTTTTT. Its translation is CASSLVLANTGELFF.

J is TRBJ1-2 and V is TRBV6-6; D remains ambiguous. Deletions cut 2 bases from V and 2 bases from J, with 9 bases between. Germline CDR1 reads MNHNY; CDR2 reads SVGAGI (reference sequence). The CDR3 length is 14 residues. CDR3 DNA: TGTGCCAGCAGTTACCTTCCCGGGAACTATGGCTACACCTTC. Translated: CASSYLPGNYGYTF.

A single count supports this clone. V gene TRBV7-8 combines with J gene TRBJ1-4, with D perhaps matching TRBD1 (6 bases). Germline CDR1 is SGHVS and CDR2 is FQNEAQ. The CDR3 has 15 amino acids. V was pared by 2 bases and J by 8 bases, with 15 bases between. The CDR3 spells CASSLNTGFGEKLFF. The CDR3 DNA reads as TGTGCCAGCAGCTTAAACACAGGGTTTGGGGAAAAACTGTTTTTT.

V gene TRBV6-1 combines with J gene TRBJ2-2, with D possibly being TRBD1 (6 bases). The CDR3 runs to 14 residues. The germline V and J ends were trimmed by 11 bases and 0 bases, with 13 bases remaining between them. Germline assignment: CDR1 MNHNS and CDR2 SASEGT. This CDR3 reads CAASQGPNTGELFF. CDR3 coding DNA: TGTGCCGCCTCACAGGGACCGAACACCGGGGAGCTGTTTTTT.

V usage is TRBV4-3 and J usage is TRBJ2-3; TRBD2 matches 8 bases. The CDR3 extends over 16 amino acids. From germline, CDR1 is LGHNA and CDR2 YSLEER. V lost 5 bases, J lost 2 bases, and 9 bases stayed unmatched. CDR3 DNA sequence: TGCGCCAGCAGCTCCAGCGGACTAGCCGACACAGATACGCAGTATTTT. Translation: CASSSSGLADTDTQYF.

The rearrangement links TRBV19 to TRBJ2-5; 9 nucleotides line up with TRBD1. The germline V gene encodes CDR1 LNHDA and CDR2 SQIVND (reference sequence). V shed 0 bases and J 2 bases; nucleotides not matched to a gene: 7. CDR3 size: 17 residues. The CDR3 protein is CASSIDPTGGGQETQYF. The CDR3 DNA sequence: TGTGCCAGTAGTATAGACCCCACAGGGGGCGGGCAAGAGACCCAGTACTTC.

The V gene is TRBV18, the J gene TRBJ1-2; 12 positions match TRBD1. Germline CDR1 reads KGHSH; CDR2 reads LQKENI. J lost 13 bases, V lost 1 base, and 7 bases had no gene match. The CDR3 has 14 amino acids. In DNA form, the CDR3 reads TGTGCCAGCTCACCACGGGACAGGGGGCGATTACCCACCTTC. Its translation: CASSPRDRGRLPTF.

The chain is built from TRBV29-1 and TRBJ1-1, with 7 bases aligning to TRBD1. The J segment lost 11 bases and the V segment lost 4 bases, leaving 10 bases of the junction unmatched. This CDR3 has 12 residues. Germline V gene data show CDR1 as SQVTM and CDR2 as ANQGSEA. The CDR3 coding sequence is TGCAGCGTTGGACAGGGCTGGCGGGACGCTTTCTTT. Its protein product is CSVGQGWRDAFF. Full variable domain (rest looked up from reference TRBV29-1 and TRBJ1-1): SAVISQKPSRDICQRGTSLTIQCQVDSQVTMMFWYRQQPGQSLTLIATANQGSEATYESGFVIDKFPISRPNLTFSTLTVSNMSPEDSSIYLCSVGQGWRDAFFGQGTRLTVV.

V is TRBV6-4 and J is TRBJ2-1; 11 bases fit TRBD2. With 3 bases clipped from V and 3 bases from J, the junction kept 1 base outside the gene matches. This CDR3 comprises 15 residues. The germline gives CDR1 MRHNA, CDR2 SNTAGT. DNA for the CDR3: TGTGCCAGCAGTGATACTAGCGGGAGCTACAATGAGCAGTTCTTC. Its protein is CASSDTSGSYNEQFF.

The rearrangement joins TRBV29-1 to TRBJ2-5; 10 positions match TRBD1. Germline values: CDR1 SQVTM, CDR2 ANQGSEA. The CDR3 is 13 residues long. The V and J ends lost 6 bases and 11 bases, in that order; junction bases with no gene match: 12. The CDR3 sequence is CSVILPGTGVQYF. The CDR3 coding sequence is TGCAGCGTAATCCTCCCCGGGACAGGGGTTCAGTACTTC.

The chain couples TRBV5-6 to TRBJ2-3; D gene uncertain. There are 11 residues in the CDR3. CDR1 is SGHDT and CDR2 is YYEEEE in the germline V gene. With 1 base removed from V and 6 bases from J, the gap between germline ends came to 3 bases. Here the CDR3 reads CASSLRDTQYF. DNA for the CDR3: TGTGCCAGCAGCTTGCGGGATACGCAGTATTTT. The entire variable domain, with the rest obtained from reference TRBV5-6 and TRBJ2-3, is as follows: DAGVTQSPTHLIKTRGQQVTLRCSPKSGHDTVSWYQQALGQGPQFIFQYYEEEERQRGNFPDRFSGHQFPNYSSELNVNALLLGDSALYLCASSLRDTQYFGPGTRLTVL.

This clone was found once. The CDR3 coding sequence is TGTGCCAGCAGCTTGGACAGAGATAATTCACCCCTCCACTTT. Its translation: CASSLDRDNSPLHF. The gene calls are TRBV5-4 and TRBJ1-6; no firm D call. Trimming pared 0 bases from V and 5 bases from J, leaving 6 bases between. Germline loops: CDR1 SGHNT, CDR2 YYREEE (reference sequence). The CDR3 runs 14 residues.

The V gene is TRBV6-1, the J gene TRBJ2-2; no reliable D call. Trimming pared 3 bases from V and 7 bases from J, leaving 3 bases between. CDR1 is MNHNS, CDR2 SASEGT, per germline. The CDR3 runs to 11 residues. The CDR3 sequence: CASSDIGELFF. The CDR3 DNA sequence: TGTGCCAGCAGTGATATCGGGGAGCTGTTTTTT.